The rows below give T cell receptor beta chains drawn from one sample of a study of OX40 agonist ivuxolimab in advanced cancers. Only in-frame clones appear in the TCRdb table, and some are missing; sequencing was by immunoSEQ multiplex PCR. The repertoire holds some 80,000 clones, with 94% as singletons. Sequences were derived from CD4+ or CD8+ T cells sorted from blood, sampled in a trial of the OX40 agonist ivuxolimab. The origin of the receptors is an adult with an advanced solid tumor such as melanoma, head and neck, liver or kidney cancer. Each CDR3 is given without its conserved first and last residue.

J gene: TRBJ1-3
V gene: TRBV19
CDR3 protein: ASSVGSSGNTIY

J gene: TRBJ1-2
V gene: TRBV10-3
CDR3 protein: AISGGTPAIGYT

J gene: TRBJ2-3
V gene: TRBV5-1
CDR3 protein: ASTLEGGWADTQY

J gene: TRBJ2-7
V gene: TRBV19
CDR3 protein: ASSAGPPYEQY

J gene: TRBJ2-3
V gene: TRBV27
CDR3 protein: ASWAAADTQY

J gene: TRBJ2-3
V gene: TRBV7-9
CDR3 protein: ASSPPEESTDTQY

J gene: TRBJ2-7
V gene: TRBV2
CDR3 protein: ASSQIGPYSTGYEQY

J gene: TRBJ2-2
V gene: TRBV14
CDR3 protein: ASSSTSGGTNTGELF

J gene: TRBJ1-6
V gene: TRBV6-5
CDR3 protein: ASRDPYNSPLH

J gene: TRBJ2-1
V gene: TRBV27
CDR3 protein: ASSLSAGPSSYNEQF

J gene: TRBJ1-3
V gene: TRBV19
CDR3 protein: ASSAGMGTGNTIY

J gene: TRBJ2-7
V gene: TRBV19
CDR3 protein: ASSLPGGYGEQY

J gene: TRBJ2-5
V gene: TRBV27
CDR3 protein: ASSLNQGWYQETQY

J gene: TRBJ1-5
V gene: TRBV29-1
CDR3 protein: SVEPATRGGQPQH

J gene: TRBJ1-2
V gene: TRBV27
CDR3 protein: ASTLTTGARDYT

J gene: TRBJ2-1
V gene: TRBV28
CDR3 protein: ASSSRGLSSYNEQF

J gene: TRBJ2-3
V gene: TRBV6-1
CDR3 protein: ASRTSGLYTDTQY

J gene: TRBJ2-1
V gene: TRBV29-1
CDR3 protein: SVPANEQF

J gene: TRBJ2-3
V gene: TRBV28
CDR3 protein: ASCSLSAGADASGRGSDTQY

J gene: TRBJ1-4
V gene: TRBV5-6
CDR3 protein: ASTTRELNEKLF

J gene: TRBJ2-5
V gene: TRBV9
CDR3 protein: ASSEGQGAGETQY

J gene: TRBJ2-1
V gene: TRBV27
CDR3 protein: ASSLWGSASSYNEQF

J gene: TRBJ2-7
V gene: TRBV4-1
CDR3 protein: ASSQEDRTAYEQY

J gene: TRBJ1-2
V gene: TRBV27
CDR3 protein: ASRISGLSGYGYT

J gene: TRBJ1-4
V gene: TRBV5-5
CDR3 protein: ASSQTGENEKLF

J gene: TRBJ1-4
V gene: TRBV5-1
CDR3 protein: ASSLWGTDEKLF

J gene: TRBJ2-1
V gene: TRBV9
CDR3 protein: ASSVEGVAANEQF

J gene: TRBJ1-2
V gene: TRBV27
CDR3 protein: ASSFGTSYGYT

J gene: TRBJ1-1
V gene: TRBV7-9
CDR3 protein: ASSLGGGNTEAF

J gene: TRBJ2-7
V gene: TRBV4-3
CDR3 protein: ASSQDPQGFYEQY

J gene: TRBJ2-7
V gene: TRBV28
CDR3 protein: ASSLLAGGFYEQY

J gene: TRBJ1-5
V gene: TRBV6-5
CDR3 protein: ASSHRYSNQPQH

J gene: TRBJ2-1
V gene: TRBV7-9
CDR3 protein: ASNPTGASSYNEQF

J gene: TRBJ2-1
V gene: TRBV7-2
CDR3 protein: ASSLALGGLEQF

J gene: TRBJ1-2
V gene: TRBV7-9
CDR3 protein: ASSPSLGGADGYT

J gene: TRBJ2-1
V gene: TRBV5-1
CDR3 protein: ASSLAGYSTGNEQF